This entry is about one TCR beta chain. Produced via immunoSEQ multiplex PCR; TCRdb's table is partial and in-frame only. This table holds some 340,000 clones, roughly nine tenths found once. Participants reported their clinical history, and cohort assignment relied on those reports. A COVID-19 case was met by exposed participants within 2 weeks before study entry. The entry originates in a study of blood T cell repertoires in COVID-19. Background on the study: PBMCs, B-cell-depleted T cells, or T cells were the source of the cDNA or gDNA that made up the material.

Germline V gives CDR1 ENHRY, CDR2 SYGVKD. The CDR3 is made up of 17 amino acids. With 4 bases clipped from V and 6 bases from J, the junction kept 13 bases outside the gene matches. Sequencing was performed on PBMCs or T cells enriched from blood (not recorded which). This TCR was sampled from a woman aged 25-40 years who had been exposed to COVID-19. The chain carries TRBV10-3 and TRBJ1-2; TRBD1 agrees at 11 bases. The chain's CDR3 is CAISGNMPGQGVDGYTF. In nucleotides, the CDR3 is TGTGCCATCAGTGGTAACATGCCGGGACAGGGGGTGGATGGCTACACCTTC.